This TCR beta chain was sequenced for a study of identical twins. TCRdb re-derived calls from the 5' RACE reads in MiXCR, one entry per CDR3 protein. The sample yields roughly 230,000 distinct CDR3 sequences, around 8.8% seen once. From germline, CDR1 is MNHEY and CDR2 SMNVEV (reference sequence). V gave up 3 bases and J gave up 6 bases; unmatched junction bases: 3. The length of the CDR3 is 15 residues. Study-level points and caveats: Shared out-of-frame alpha sequences (those common to twins) showed excess low generation probability. High-abundance cord blood beta clonotypes had fewer insertions; memory repertoires showed none. Beta out-of-frame sequences showed weaker excess twin sharing.

Comments on this clonotype: The antigen remains undetermined.

These data were also filed under a second study, of yellow fever vaccine responses in identical twins.

This TCR came from a woman aged 18 to 35 in good health. The J gene is TRBJ2-2, the V gene TRBV27; 11 bases align to TRBD2. Sequences were obtained from CD8+ T cells sorted from blood. CDR3 nucleotides: TGTGCCAGCAGTTTTTTTAGCGGGAGGGCCGGGGAGCTGTTTTTT. This gives the protein CASSFFSGRAGELFF.